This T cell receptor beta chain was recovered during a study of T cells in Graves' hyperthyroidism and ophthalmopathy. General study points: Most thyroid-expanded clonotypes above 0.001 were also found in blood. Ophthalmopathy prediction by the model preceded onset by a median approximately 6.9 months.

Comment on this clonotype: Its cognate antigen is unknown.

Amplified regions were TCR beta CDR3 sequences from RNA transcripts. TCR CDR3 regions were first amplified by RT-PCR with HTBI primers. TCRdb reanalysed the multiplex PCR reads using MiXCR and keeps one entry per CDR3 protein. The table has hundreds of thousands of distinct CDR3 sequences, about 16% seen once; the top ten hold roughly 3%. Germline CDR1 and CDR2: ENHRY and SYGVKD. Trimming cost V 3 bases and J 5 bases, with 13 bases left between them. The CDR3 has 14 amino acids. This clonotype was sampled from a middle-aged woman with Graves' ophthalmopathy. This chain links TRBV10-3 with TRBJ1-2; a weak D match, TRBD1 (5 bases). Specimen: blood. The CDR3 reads CAISEAATVYGYTF. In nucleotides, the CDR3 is TGTGCCATCAGTGAAGCCGCGACAGTTTATGGCTACACCTTC.